The 20 T cell receptor beta chains listed next were all sequenced from one sample in a study of vaccination and CD4 T cells after COVID-19 (dated by TCRdb to the early 2020s). No antigen has been assigned to these receptors. The treatment or condition label, read with the paper, signifies: approximately 9-day PBMC culture with coronavirus spike peptide pools or control peptides (ViraFEST assay). The library was prepared using PCR. The sequencing machine was an Illumina iSeq 100. At the Johns Hopkins FTIC core, DNA from the cultured CD4+ T cells underwent TCR sequencing with the Oncomine TCR Beta short-read assay. TCRdb handled the public reads itself, with Q25 trimming in fastp and clone calling in MiXCR, and kept productive beta chains. One record per CDR3 amino acid sequence lists the most common genes and DNA. The sample includes about 8,900 distinct CDR3 sequences, with 60% to 80% observed a single time. The top ten clonotypes cover around 30% of the sample.

Material for sequencing was CD4+ T cells from blood, cultured in vitro. All receptors come from a human donor who had recovered from COVID-19.

The rearrangement joins TRBV7-9 to TRBJ1-1; tentatively, D is TRBD1 (5 bases). Germline values: CDR1 SEHNR, CDR2 FQNEAQ (reference sequence). Trimming removed 5 bases at V and 1 base at J, with 8 bases between. This CDR3 has 13 amino acids. CDR3 residues: CASSVTGNTEAFF. The CDR3 DNA sequence: TGTGCCAGCAGCGTCACAGGGAACACTGAAGCTTTCTTT.

In this sample, this clonotype turned up a few times. The CDR3 nucleotides are TGCAGTGCCCCCCCGGCCGGCGTGAACACTGAAGCTTTCTTT. This translates into CSAPPAGVNTEAFF. The chain uses TRBV20-1 and TRBJ1-1; D remains ambiguous. V shed 6 bases and J shed 0 bases, with 14 bases lying between them. Germline V CDR1 and CDR2: DFQATT, SNEGSKA (reference sequence). The CDR3 runs 14 residues.

This clonotype was observed a handful of times. The chain combines TRBV20-1 with TRBJ1-4; D gene ambiguous. The V gene's germline CDR1 is DFQATT and CDR2 SNEGSKA (reference sequence). The ends were cut back, 6 bases at V and 0 bases at J, with 14 bases in the middle. This CDR3 comprises 15 residues. The DNA of the CDR3 is TGCAGTGCCTCAGACCCTAGGGCAACTAATGAAAAACTGTTTTTT. Residues: CSASDPRATNEKLFF.

This clonotype has only one observation. V is TRBV7-4 and J is TRBJ1-1; the D is unclear. The CDR3 extends over 13 amino acids. The V and J ends lost 5 bases and 8 bases respectively, with 15 bases between them. Germline assignment: CDR1 SGHVT and CDR2 SQSDAQ. CDR3 in DNA: TGTGCCAGCAGCGTAGGAAGGCAAACCGAAGCTTTCTTT. This codes for CASSVGRQTEAFF.

The DNA for the CDR3 is TGTGCCAGCAGTGAGCAGGACAGGGTAGGAAACACCATATATTTT. Translating it yields CASSEQDRVGNTIYF. V gene TRBV6-1 combines with J gene TRBJ1-3, with 8 bases that match TRBD1. The CDR3 extends over 15 amino acids. V shed 3 bases, J shed 4 bases, and the junction held 5 bases outside the gene matches. Germline CDR1 reads MNHNS; CDR2 reads SASEGT.

The chain recombines TRBV6-1 with TRBJ2-3; D is uncertain. V was shortened by 7 bases and J by 2 bases, with 16 bases between the two germline ends. The germline V gene encodes CDR1 MNHNS and CDR2 SASEGT. The CDR3 consists of 15 residues. The CDR3 region has the DNA TGTGCCAGCAATGGGTTAGGTCAGACCACAGATACGCAGTATTTT. Encoded protein: CASNGLGQTTDTQYF.

The gene calls are TRBV9 and TRBJ2-3; 7 nucleotides agree with TRBD1. Germline loops: CDR1 SGDLS, CDR2 YYNGEE. The V and J ends lost 4 bases and 2 bases, in that order; junction bases with no gene match: 7. The CDR3 length is 15 residues. CDR3 residues: CASSPRTGPTDTQYF. DNA of the CDR3: TGTGCCAGCAGCCCACGGACAGGCCCCACAGATACGCAGTATTTT.

This chain uses TRBV6-1 with TRBJ2-7; no firm D call. The CDR3 is made up of 15 amino acids. V lost 7 bases, J lost 0 bases, and 16 bases lay in between. Germline V gene sequence: CDR1 MNHNS, CDR2 SASEGT. The CDR3 coding sequence is TGTGCCAGCACCGCGGTACAGATAAGCTCCTACGAGCAGTACTTC. This gives the protein CASTAVQISSYEQYF.

The chain couples TRBV7-9 to TRBJ2-5; D might be TRBD1 (6 bases). This CDR3 contains 12 residues. CDR1 is SEHNR and CDR2 is FQNEAQ in the germline V gene (reference sequence). The V and J ends lost 9 bases and 2 bases respectively, with 10 bases between them. The DNA of the CDR3 is TGTGCCAGTAACAGGGCTCAAGAGACCCAGTACTTC. This gives the protein CASNRAQETQYF.

The V gene is TRBV5-1, the J gene TRBJ1-1; a possible D gene is TRBD1 (5 bases). CDR3 size: 13 residues. The germline gives CDR1 SGHRS, CDR2 YFSETQ. V lost 4 bases, J lost 0 bases, and 7 bases lay in between. The DNA for the CDR3 is TGCGCCAGCAGCCAGGACATGAACACTGAAGCTTTCTTT. Translating it yields CASSQDMNTEAFF.

This chain links TRBV6-2 or TRBV6-3 with TRBJ1-2, with unresolved D. The germline V and J ends were trimmed by 5 bases and 4 bases, with 11 bases remaining between them. There are 13 residues in the CDR3. Germline CDR1 reads MNHEY; CDR2 reads SVGEGT. CDR3 nucleotide sequence: TGTGCCAGCAGTCCCACGGTTGCCTATGGCTACACCTTC. As protein: CASSPTVAYGYTF.

The rearrangement links TRBV21-1 to TRBJ2-5; TRBD2 was called by the table and not checked on the DNA. TRBV21-1 is annotated as a pseudogene. CDR3 length: 17 residues. The CDR3 DNA is TGTGCCAGCAGCAAAGAAAGGGGAGGGGGGTCCCAAGAGACCCAGTACTTC. This sequence encodes CASSKERGGGSQETQYF.

The chain has TRBV12-3 or TRBV12-4 and TRBJ2-3; the match to TRBD2 covers 8 bases. The CDR3 covers 15 residues. The trim removed 5 bases at V and 2 bases at J, leaving 6 bases unmatched. Here the CDR3 DNA reads TGTGCCAGCAGTCGAACTAGCGGAGACACAGATACGCAGTATTTT. Translation: CASSRTSGDTDTQYF.

DNA of the CDR3: TGTGCCAGCAGCCAAAGGGGTGCCCATGGCTACACCTTC. Translation: CASSQRGAHGYTF. The chain joins TRBV14 to TRBJ1-2, with D maybe TRBD1 (5 bases). The CDR3 has 13 amino acids. Trimming stripped 2 bases from V and 6 bases from J, with 10 bases between. Germline V gene sequence: CDR1 SGHDN, CDR2 FVKESK.

A remark on this clonotype: A read error is possible here, since a much larger clone lies one base away. The chain recombines TRBV5-4 with TRBJ2-2; 14 nucleotides match TRBD2. The CDR3 sequence is 16 residues long. Germline CDR1 is SGHNT and CDR2 is YYREEE (reference sequence). CDR3 residues: CASSTRLAGGDGEPFF. CDR3 nucleotide sequence: TGTGCCAGCAGCACAAGACTAGCGGGGGGGGACGGGGAGCCGTTTTTT.

The J gene is TRBJ1-1, the V gene TRBV27, with 7 bases that match TRBD1. Losses at the gene ends were 6 bases for V and 4 bases for J; bases not matched to a gene: 11. CDR1 is MNHEY, CDR2 SMNVEV, per germline (reference sequence). This CDR3 spans 15 amino acids. This CDR3 reads CASRRTGALRTEAFF. DNA of the CDR3: TGTGCCAGCAGACGCACAGGGGCCCTCCGCACTGAAGCTTTCTTT.

The chain links TRBV7-9 to TRBJ2-1; D remains unclear. The CDR3 has 15 residues. V was clipped by 1 base and J by 5 bases, with 12 bases between them. Germline CDR1 is SEHNR and CDR2 is FQNEAQ (reference sequence). This chain's CDR3 is CASSLVARTDNEQFF. DNA of the CDR3: TGTGCCAGCAGCTTAGTGGCCAGAACCGACAATGAGCAGTTCTTC. Variable domain in full (rest from reference TRBV7-9 and TRBJ2-1): DTGVSQNPRHKITKRGQNVTFRCDPISEHNRLYWYRQTLGQGPEFLTYFQNEAQLEKSRLLSDRFSAERPKGSFSTLEIQRTEQGDSAMYLCASSLVARTDNEQFFGPGTRLTVL.

This clonotype is labeled as hyperexpanded. The chain employs TRBV11-2 and TRBJ2-5; maybe TRBD2 (7 bases). V was pared by 0 bases and J by 1 base, with 12 bases between. CDR3 size: 16 residues. Germline CDR1 is SGHAT and CDR2 is FQNNGV. The CDR3 bases are TGTGCCAGCAGCTTAGATCCCGGGGGGCCCCAAGAGACCCAGTACTTC. Protein product: CASSLDPGGPQETQYF.

The V call is TRBV27, the J call TRBJ2-3; 12 bases align to TRBD1. Germline loops: CDR1 MNHEY, CDR2 SMNVEV (reference sequence). The CDR3 is 16 amino acids. The V gene end was trimmed by 10 bases and the J gene end by 4 bases; junction bases not matched to a gene: 12. The CDR3 region is CATTRDRGHKADTQYF. CDR3 DNA sequence: TGTGCCACCACCCGGGACAGGGGGCATAAGGCAGATACGCAGTATTTT.

This clonotype was observed a handful of times. The chain has TRBV6-5 and TRBJ1-6; D might be TRBD1 (6 bases). V lost 3 bases and J 0 bases, leaving 12 bases between the germline ends. This CDR3 region has 17 residues. The germline V gene has CDR1 MNHEY and CDR2 SVGAGI. CDR3 DNA sequence: TGTGCCAGCAGTTATAGGGGGGATAGCTCCTATAATTCACCCCTCCACTTT. Protein sequence: CASSYRGDSSYNSPLHF.